These 19 T cell receptor beta chains came from one sample sequenced in a study of regulatory T cells in long-lasting Graves disease. This sample's time point: newly diagnosed GD, antithyroid drugs for less than 3 months. The TCR library was prepared using RNA isolated from PBMCs. To make TCR beta libraries, researchers used iRepertoire HTBI primers and Arm-PCR of CDR3 regions. TCRdb re-called the multiplex PCR reads with MiXCR, one entry per CDR3 protein. The sample shows about 450,000 distinct CDR3 sequences, 15% to 20% of them seen only once. This sample was also put to use in a study of T cells in Graves' hyperthyroidism and ophthalmopathy.

The specimen comprised peripheral blood mononuclear cells (PBMCs), sampled at new diagnosis, from a patient treated with antithyroid drugs. Receptors originate from a woman younger than 45 with Graves disease.

This clonotype was seen many times. This chain joins TRBV20-1 and TRBJ1-4; the match to TRBD1 covers 7 bases. The CDR3 length is 14 residues. Germline V CDR1 and CDR2: DFQATT, SNEGSKA (reference sequence). The junction had 4 bases not matched to a gene; V was cut back by 3 bases and J by 3 bases. The CDR3 DNA reads as TGCAGTGCTAGCACACAGGGGCCTAATGAAAAACTGTTTTTT. Protein sequence: CSASTQGPNEKLFF.

The chain has TRBV9 and TRBJ2-4, with D tentatively TRBD2 (6 bases). The CDR3 covers 17 residues. Trimming removed 0 bases at V and 9 bases at J, with 22 bases between. CDR1 SGDLS and CDR2 YYNGEE come from the germline V gene. CDR3 coding DNA: TGTGCCAGCAGCGTAGGCCTAGGAGGGCCAGCATTTCCCATTCAGTACTTC. This encodes CASSVGLGGPAFPIQYF.

Note on this clonotype: This could be a read error, since a much larger clone is one nucleotide away. V usage is TRBV5-8 and J usage is TRBJ1-4; D is unresolved. Trimming removed 7 bases from V and 0 bases from J, with 10 bases in between. The germline gives CDR1 SGHTS, CDR2 YDEGEE. This CDR3 spans 14 amino acids. The CDR3, as DNA: TGTGCCAGCGGCTCGGGTCCAACTAATGAAAAACTGTTTTTT. Its translation: CASGSGPTNEKLFF.

This clonotype was recorded a few times. V gene TRBV15 combines with J gene TRBJ2-1; 11 bases are a match to TRBD2. The junction had 5 bases not matched to a gene; V was cut back by 0 bases and J by 10 bases. The CDR3 consists of 15 residues. Germline V lookup: CDR1 LNHNV, CDR2 YYDKDF (reference sequence). CDR3 coding DNA: TGTGCCACCAGCAGAGATGGGCTAGCGGGAGGAGAGCAGTTCTTC. This sequence encodes CATSRDGLAGGEQFF. Filled out from reference TRBV15 and TRBJ2-1, the complete variable domain reads DAMVIQNPRYQVTQFGKPVTLSCSQTLNHNVMYWYQQKSSQAPKLLFHYYDKDFNNEADTPDNFQSRRPNTSFCFLDIRSPGLGDTAMYLCATSRDGLAGGEQFFGPGTRLTVL.

For this clonotype: A far larger clone lies a single base away; this is likely a read error. The rearrangement joins TRBV28 to TRBJ1-2, with 7 bases matching TRBD1. This CDR3 comprises 14 residues. CDR1 and CDR2 (germline): MDHEN, SYDVKM. CDR3 region: CAGSVPGQTNGYTF. CDR3 DNA sequence: TGTGCCGGCAGTGTGCCGGGACAGACTAATGGCTACACCTTC.

Details on this clonotype: The conserved phenylalanine or tryptophan normally closing the CDR3 is absent here, so this likely arose from a read error. The rearrangement uses TRBV29-1 and TRBJ1-2; unclear D gene. Germline V gene lookup returns CDR1 SQVTM and CDR2 ANQGSEA. V was clipped by 6 bases and J by 4 bases, with 15 bases between them. This CDR3 has 13 residues. CDR3 protein: CSVTLTRGYGYTI. For the CDR3, the DNA is TGCAGCGTCACCTTAACTCGAGGCTATGGCTACACCATC.

A few counts support this clonotype. This chain uses TRBV7-9 with TRBJ2-3; TRBD2 agrees at 8 bases. Germline CDR1 is SEHNR and CDR2 is FQNEAQ (reference sequence). Trimming took 5 bases from V and 2 from J; bases not matched to a gene: 9. This CDR3 has 16 residues. In nucleotides, the CDR3 is TGTGCCAGCAGCCGAAGCGGGAGCGCTAACACAGATACGCAGTATTTT. It yields the protein CASSRSGSANTDTQYF. The entire variable domain, with the rest obtained from reference TRBV7-9 and TRBJ2-3, is as follows: DTGVSQNPRHKITKRGQNVTFRCDPISEHNRLYWYRQTLGQGPEFLTYFQNEAQLEKSRLLSDRFSAERPKGSFSTLEIQRTEQGDSAMYLCASSRSGSANTDTQYFGPGTRLTVL.

This clonotype was counted many times. V and J are TRBV7-2 and TRBJ1-1; D may be TRBD1 (5 bases). V was clipped by 5 bases and J by 4 bases, with 14 bases between them. The CDR3 runs to 14 residues. CDR1 is SGHTA, CDR2 FQGNSA, per germline. This chain's CDR3 is CASSQSGGSTEAFF. DNA for the CDR3: TGTGCCAGCAGCCAGTCCGGGGGGAGCACTGAAGCTTTCTTT.

This clonotype was seen more than once but under ten times. This CDR3 reads CASSGRGLTF. CDR3 sequence (DNA): TGTGCCAGCAGTGGAAGGGGCCTCACCTTC. The genes are TRBV6-1 and TRBJ1-2; TRBD1 might be the D (5 bases). This CDR3 contains 10 residues. Germline V gives CDR1 MNHNS, CDR2 SASEGT. V was clipped by 4 bases and J by 13 bases, with 10 bases between them.

This clonotype was observed many times. The chain couples TRBV5-1 to TRBJ2-3; 10 bases match TRBD2. The V gene's germline CDR1 is SGHRS and CDR2 YFSETQ. After removal of 4 bases from V and 4 bases from J, the junction contained 9 bases not matched to a gene. This CDR3 is built from 16 residues. CDR3: CASSGTSGAGSDTQYF. The CDR3 region has the DNA TGCGCCAGCAGCGGAACTAGCGGGGCAGGTTCAGATACGCAGTATTTT.

The CDR3 region is CASSPGLYTEAFF. In nucleotides, the CDR3 is TGTGCCAGCAGCCCCGGTCTTTACACTGAAGCTTTCTTT. This chain joins TRBV5-8 and TRBJ1-1; no clear D. Germline V gives CDR1 SGHTS, CDR2 YDEGEE. V lost 4 bases and J lost 3, with 10 bases in between. This CDR3 is built from 13 residues. Full variable domain (outside the CDR3, taken from reference TRBV5-8 and TRBJ1-1): EAGVTQSPTHLIKTRGQQATLRCSPISGHTSVYWYQQALGLGLQFLLWYDEGEERNRGNFPPRFSGRQFPNYSSELNVNALELEDSALYLCASSPGLYTEAFFGQGTRLTVV.

V and J are TRBV19 and TRBJ2-5; D perhaps matches TRBD1 (5 bases). The CDR3 loop spans 14 amino acids. CDR1 LNHDA and CDR2 SQIVND come from the germline V gene (reference sequence). V shed 1 base and J shed 0 bases, with 6 bases lying between them. Here the CDR3 DNA reads TGTGCCAGTAGTATAGGACAGCACCAAGAGACCCAGTACTTC. Encoded protein: CASSIGQHQETQYF.

This clonotype was counted at least ten times. This rearrangement joins TRBV27 to TRBJ2-5, with 8 bases aligning to TRBD2. Germline V gives CDR1 MNHEY, CDR2 SMNVEV (reference sequence). This CDR3 has 15 amino acids. Trimming took 2 bases from V and 4 from J; bases not matched to a gene: 6. CDR3 protein: CASSLGPGGGETQYF. The CDR3 nucleotides are TGTGCCAGCAGTTTAGGTCCGGGGGGGGGAGAGACCCAGTACTTC.

This clonotype was counted many times. V and J are TRBV6-1 and TRBJ1-2; 8 bases align to TRBD1. The CDR3 totals 13 residues. Germline V gene sequence: CDR1 MNHNS, CDR2 SASEGT. J gave up 2 bases and V 11 bases, and 7 bases lay outside the gene matches. CDR3 amino acids: CAVQGAINYGYTF. In DNA, the CDR3 is TGTGCCGTCCAGGGGGCGATAAACTATGGCTACACCTTC.

The chain couples TRBV6-5 to TRBJ2-1; 9 bases agree with TRBD2. This CDR3 contains 16 residues. J lost 6 bases, V lost 6 bases, and 12 bases had no gene match. CDR1 is MNHEY and CDR2 is SVGAGI in the germline V gene. As DNA, the CDR3 is TGTGCCAGCAGGGACTTAGCGGGAGCGTGGGGCAATGAGCAGTTCTTC. Its translation is CASRDLAGAWGNEQFF.

The chain is built from TRBV28 and TRBJ2-3; D remains ambiguous. Germline values: CDR1 MDHEN, CDR2 SYDVKM. There are 12 residues in the CDR3. V was pared by 5 bases and J by 7 bases, with 10 bases between. CDR3 nucleotide sequence: TGTGCCAGCAGTACCCCAAGGTATACGCAGTATTTT. As protein: CASSTPRYTQYF. The variable domain in full, completed from reference TRBV28 and TRBJ2-3, reads DVKVTQSSRYLVKRTGEKVFLECVQDMDHENMFWYRQDPGLGLRLIYFSYDVKMKEKGDIPEGYSVSREKKERFSLILESASTNQTSMYLCASSTPRYTQYFGPGTRLTVL.

This clonotype was seen a few times. This chain uses TRBV14 with TRBJ1-1; 7 bases map to TRBD1. The trim removed 0 bases at V and 3 bases at J, leaving 13 bases unmatched. The V gene's germline CDR1 is SGHDN and CDR2 FVKESK. The CDR3 is 18 amino acids. CDR3 sequence reads: CASSQDLSYDRAHTEAFF. CDR3 DNA: TGTGCCAGCAGCCAAGACCTTTCTTACGACAGGGCGCACACTGAAGCTTTCTTT.

At least ten counts were recorded for this clonotype. The genes are TRBV27 and TRBJ2-3; 7 bases line up with TRBD2. The CDR3 runs 13 residues. Germline V CDR1 and CDR2: MNHEY, SMNVEV (reference sequence). V lost 2 bases, J lost 6 bases, and 2 bases stayed unmatched. The CDR3 DNA is TGTGCCAGCAGTTTAGTCGGGGGGGATACGCAGTATTTT. Translated: CASSLVGGDTQYF.

The chain is built from TRBV28 and TRBJ2-7, with TRBD1 matching 9 bases. After removal of 5 bases from V and 3 bases from J, the junction contained 8 bases not matched to a gene. Germline V lookup: CDR1 MDHEN, CDR2 SYDVKM. There are 15 residues in the CDR3. Here the CDR3 DNA reads TGTGCCAGCAGTCTCGACAGGGGGTTTGTCTACGAGCAGTACTTC. Translating gives CASSLDRGFVYEQYF.